The 21 T cell receptor beta chains presented below share a single source sample, sequenced in a study of spatial heterogeneity in lung cancer. Study observations and caveats: Within tumors, counts of expanded alpha and beta TCRs tracked tumor mutation counts.

Time point noted: sample taken at primary tumor resection. MiXCR, run by TCRdb on the 5' RACE reads, gives a single entry per CDR3 protein. This sample has 18,000 or so distinct CDR3 sequences, with 5.8% found just once. These receptors' targets are unknown. The source was lung tumor tissue, collected at surgery. The source is a female donor with early-stage non-small cell lung cancer.

This clonotype was picked up many times. The library was built for alpha chains, so this beta chain is an off-target read and its size means little. This chain joins TRBV29-1 and TRBJ2-7; no clear D gene. V shed 6 bases and J shed 0 bases, with 12 bases lying between them. Germline CDR1 reads SQVTM; CDR2 reads ANQGSEA. CDR3 length: 13 amino acids. CDR3 residues: CSVMGPVSYEQYF. The CDR3 DNA sequence: TGCAGCGTAATGGGCCCGGTCTCCTACGAGCAGTACTTC.

This clonotype has a count of ten or more. A library made for alpha chains picked up this beta chain off target, so its size means little. The chain has TRBV7-9 and TRBJ2-2, with unresolved D. The germline CDR1 and CDR2 sequences are SEHNR and FQNEAQ (reference sequence). The CDR3 sequence is 15 residues long. Trimming took 4 bases from V and 3 from J, leaving 12 bases between them. The CDR3 DNA sequence: TGTGCCAGCAGCTCCGTCCCCGCCGACACCGGGGAGCTGTTTTTT. It codes for CASSSVPADTGELFF.

As for this clonotype: A library made for alpha chains picked up this beta chain off target, so its size means little. The chain couples TRBV7-9 to TRBJ2-2, with 10 bases that match TRBD2. Germline trimming cut 8 bases from V and 4 bases from J; bases unmatched to any gene: 10. The CDR3 is 16 residues long. Germline V gene sequence: CDR1 SEHNR, CDR2 FQNEAQ (reference sequence). The CDR3 coding sequence is TGTGCCAGCTACTCTATAGCGGGAGGCGTCACCGGGGAGCTGTTTTTT. Amino acids: CASYSIAGGVTGELFF.

This clonotype was seen at least ten times. This beta chain is a stray read from a library made for alpha chains; its abundance is not meaningful. The chain recombines TRBV11-1 with TRBJ2-4; TRBD1 agrees at 7 bases. There are 15 residues in the CDR3. V trimming: 6 bases; J trimming: 0 bases; junction bases outside the gene matches: 5. Germline V gene data show CDR1 as SGHAT and CDR2 as FQDESV (reference sequence). The CDR3 coding sequence is TGTGCCAGCAGTCGGGACAGCCTAGCCAAAAACATTCAGTACTTC. Translation gives CASSRDSLAKNIQYF.

This clonotype showed up many times. This beta chain is a stray sequence in a library constructed for alpha chains; its clone size is not meaningful. This chain links TRBV5-4 with TRBJ1-1, with a weak D call TRBD1 (5 bases). There are 13 residues in the CDR3. Germline CDR1 is SGHNT and CDR2 is YYREEE (reference sequence). Between the trimmed V and J ends, which lost 4 bases and 1 base, there was a span of 8 bases. CDR3: CASSGGTNTEAFF. The CDR3 DNA follows: TGTGCCAGCAGCGGCGGGACGAACACTGAAGCTTTCTTT.

There are a few counts of this clonotype. Since the library was made to target alpha chains, this beta chain is a stray read and its abundance is not meaningful. V gene TRBV6-5 combines with J gene TRBJ2-7; TRBD2 agrees at 10 bases. This CDR3 has 16 amino acids. The germline V gene encodes CDR1 MNHEY and CDR2 SVGAGI. The V and J ends lost 5 bases and 4 bases, in that order; junction bases with no gene match: 11. The CDR3 is CASSRRRTSGKYEQYF. In DNA form, the CDR3 reads TGTGCCAGCAGTCGACGCAGGACTAGCGGAAAGTACGAGCAGTACTTC.

This clonotype was seen at least ten times. With the library built for alpha chains, this beta chain is off target and its frequency is not meaningful. V gene TRBV25-1 combines with J gene TRBJ2-1; D call uncertain. The germline gives CDR1 MGHDK, CDR2 SYGVNS. This CDR3 has 16 residues. Trimming took off 10 bases at V and 7 bases at J, with 26 bases between the two ends. The CDR3 nucleotides are TGTGCCACCAGATCGGACGGAAGGTGGGTCGTGAATGAGCAGTTCTTC. This codes for CATRSDGRWVVNEQFF.

This clonotype was counted at least ten times. This beta chain turned up in a library designed for alpha chains; as an off-target read, its abundance says little. The J gene is TRBJ2-7, the V gene TRBV11-2; no clear D gene. Germline-derived CDR1 and CDR2 are SGHAT and FQNNGV. Trimming pared 2 bases from V and 2 bases from J, leaving 10 bases between. CDR3 length: 14 residues. The CDR3 here is CASSLQLGPYEQYF. The CDR3 nucleotides read TGTGCCAGCAGCTTACAGCTGGGCCCCTACGAGCAGTACTTC. The full variable domain, with the rest looked up from reference TRBV11-2 and TRBJ2-7, is EAGVAQSPRYKIIEKRQSVAFWCNPISGHATLYWYQQILGQGPKLLIQFQNNGVVDDSQLPKDRFSAERLKGVDSTLKIQPAKLEDSAVYLCASSLQLGPYEQYFGPGTRLTVT.

This clonotype has just a few counts. This beta chain lies outside the target of a library built for alpha chains; its clone size means little. The chain links TRBV7-2 to TRBJ2-7; D is uncertain. CDR1 and CDR2 (germline): SGHTA, FQGNSA. Trimming left V 0 bases short and J 3 bases short, with 12 bases between. The CDR3 sequence is 15 residues long. CDR3 in DNA: TGTGCCAGCAGCTTAGCGCTAGGAGCCAACTACGAGCAGTACTTC. As protein: CASSLALGANYEQYF.

This clonotype was found many times. Because this beta chain is a stray read in a library intended to capture alpha chains, its abundance should not be given much weight. The V call is TRBV7-3, the J call TRBJ2-6; TRBD2 matches at 12 bases. Germline V gene data show CDR1 as SGHTA and CDR2 as FQGTGA. This CDR3 spans 19 amino acids. Trimming at V came to 3 bases and at J to 0 bases, leaving 6 bases not matched to a gene. CDR3: CASSFRTSGDNSGANVLTF. CDR3 coding DNA: TGTGCCAGCAGCTTCCGGACTAGCGGGGACAACTCTGGGGCCAACGTCCTGACTTTC.

The sample holds many counts of this clonotype. This beta chain is a stray read from a library made for alpha chains; its abundance is not meaningful. The chain links TRBV2 to TRBJ1-6, with TRBD1 matching 7 bases. CDR1 and CDR2 from the germline V gene are SNHLY and FYNNEI. This CDR3 is built from 15 residues. Losses at the gene ends were 3 bases for V and 6 bases for J; bases not matched to a gene: 5. The CDR3 nucleotides read TGTGCCAGCAGTGATGAGGGACAGATTAATTCACCCCTCCACTTT. The encoded protein is CASSDEGQINSPLHF. The full variable domain, its missing parts supplied by reference TRBV2 and TRBJ1-6, is EPEVTQTPSHQVTQMGQEVILRCVPISNHLYFYWYRQILGQKVEFLVSFYNNEISEKSEIFDDQFSVERPDGSNFTLKIRSTKLEDSAMYFCASSDEGQINSPLHFGNGTRLTVT.

The sample holds a few counts of this clonotype. As an off-target read in a library built for alpha chains, this beta chain has a frequency of little significance. This chain connects TRBV28 to TRBJ1-3, with D hard to call. The CDR3 is 16 amino acids. The germline gives CDR1 MDHEN, CDR2 SYDVKM. V shed 2 bases and J shed 7 bases, with 18 bases lying between them. The CDR3 nucleotides are TGTGCCAGCAGTTTAAAGGCAGCCTCTCTTTGGAACACCATATATTTT. Translated: CASSLKAASLWNTIYF.

There are many counts of this clonotype. Because this beta chain is a stray read in a library intended to capture alpha chains, its abundance should not be given much weight. The rearrangement joins TRBV10-3 to TRBJ1-1; the D is unclear. This CDR3 region has 12 residues. The V gene's germline CDR1 is ENHRY and CDR2 SYGVKD. V was cut by 10 bases and J by 8 bases, with 17 bases left in between. This CDR3 is CATLGPNLEAFF. The CDR3 coding sequence is TGTGCCACGCTGGGCCCCAATCTCGAAGCTTTCTTT.

This clonotype occurred many times. Because the library targeted alpha chains, this beta chain is an off-target read whose size means little. The V and J genes are TRBV29-1 and TRBJ2-3; 10 nucleotides match TRBD2. J gave up 3 bases and V 4 bases, and 7 bases lay outside the gene matches. This CDR3 is built from 15 residues. The germline V gene has CDR1 SQVTM and CDR2 ANQGSEA. This chain's CDR3 is CSVVGLAGVTDTQYF. CDR3 DNA sequence: TGCAGCGTTGTAGGGCTAGCGGGAGTGACAGATACGCAGTATTTT.

In regard to this clonotype: Since it is a stray read in a library aimed at alpha chains, this beta chain has a size that is not meaningful. Here the CDR3 reads CASSLDRRGEQYF. CDR3 DNA: TGTGCCAGCAGTTTAGACCGCAGAGGCGAGCAGTACTTC. The rearrangement uses TRBV28 and TRBJ2-7, with D unresolved. V was pared by 2 bases and J by 6 bases, with 11 bases between. Germline assignment: CDR1 MDHEN and CDR2 SYDVKM. CDR3 length equals 13 residues.

This clonotype was seen many times. As an off-target read in a library built for alpha chains, this beta chain has a frequency of little significance. The V and J genes are TRBV20-1 and TRBJ2-5, with 14 bases aligning to TRBD2. Germline V CDR1 and CDR2: DFQATT, SNEGSKA (reference sequence). Trimming cost V 6 bases and J 3 bases; bases outside gene matches: 9. This CDR3 is built from 16 residues. The CDR3 DNA sequence: TGCAGTGCACCGGACCCGGGACTAGCGGGGGAAGAGACCCAGTACTTC. Translating gives CSAPDPGLAGEETQYF.

This clonotype was counted ten times or more. This beta chain turned up in a library designed for alpha chains; as an off-target read, its abundance says little. The V gene is TRBV5-5, the J gene TRBJ1-6; 7 nucleotides align to TRBD1. The CDR3 contains 16 residues. J gave up 8 bases and V 4 bases, and 12 bases lay outside the gene matches. Germline CDR1 SGHKS, CDR2 YYEKEE (reference sequence). The CDR3 nucleotides are TGTGCCAGCAGCCAAAACAGGGGAGATGTGGATTCACCCCTCCACTTT. Translating it yields CASSQNRGDVDSPLHF.

This clonotype has more than one count but fewer than ten. Since it is a stray read in a library aimed at alpha chains, this beta chain has a size that is not meaningful. The rearrangement links TRBV2 to TRBJ2-5, with 8 bases aligning to TRBD2. CDR3 size: 15 residues. Germline CDR1 and CDR2: SNHLY and FYNNEI. V was pared by 10 bases and J by 3 bases, with 13 bases of the junction left unmatched. This chain's CDR3 is CATRNRGLAEETQYF. The CDR3 nucleotides are TGTGCCACACGGAACCGTGGACTAGCAGAAGAGACCCAGTACTTC.

This clonotype is termed medium-sized. This beta chain slipped into a library made for alpha chains as a stray read, so its size is not meaningful. The chain links TRBV6-4 to TRBJ2-1; D is perhaps TRBD2 (6 bases). Germline CDR1 and CDR2: MRHNA and SNTAGT. The CDR3 loop spans 15 amino acids. V dropped 8 bases and J dropped 4 bases, with 18 bases sitting between them. The CDR3 reads CASRREPSGYNEQFF. The DNA of the CDR3 is TGTGCCAGCCGGAGGGAGCCCAGTGGGTACAATGAGCAGTTCTTC.

This clonotype was recorded many times. This beta chain turned up in a library designed for alpha chains; as an off-target read, its abundance says little. The chain links TRBV5-1 to TRBJ2-3; no firm D call. The CDR3 has 14 residues. The V and J ends lost 4 bases and 3 bases respectively, with 12 bases between them. Per the germline V gene, CDR1 is SGHRS and CDR2 is YFSETQ. CDR3 amino acids: CASSIGWGTDTQYF. CDR3 DNA: TGCGCCAGCAGCATCGGATGGGGTACAGATACGCAGTATTTT.

This clonotype is termed medium-sized. This beta chain turned up in a library designed for alpha chains; as an off-target read, its abundance says little. This chain links TRBV5-4 with TRBJ1-5; D gene unclear. Germline loops: CDR1 SGHNT, CDR2 YYREEE (reference sequence). V lost 4 bases to trimming and J lost 6 bases, with 11 bases between them. The CDR3 is 13 amino acids. Written as DNA, the CDR3 is TGTGCCAGCAGCGTGGCAGCTGGTCAGCCCCAGCATTTT. It is translated as CASSVAAGQPQHF. Supplemented by reference TRBV5-4 and TRBJ1-5, the full variable domain reads ETGVTQSPTHLIKTRGQQVTLRCSSQSGHNTVSWYQQALGQGPQFIFQYYREEENGRGNFPPRFSGLQFPNYSSELNVNALELDDSALYLCASSVAAGQPQHFGDGTRLSIL.